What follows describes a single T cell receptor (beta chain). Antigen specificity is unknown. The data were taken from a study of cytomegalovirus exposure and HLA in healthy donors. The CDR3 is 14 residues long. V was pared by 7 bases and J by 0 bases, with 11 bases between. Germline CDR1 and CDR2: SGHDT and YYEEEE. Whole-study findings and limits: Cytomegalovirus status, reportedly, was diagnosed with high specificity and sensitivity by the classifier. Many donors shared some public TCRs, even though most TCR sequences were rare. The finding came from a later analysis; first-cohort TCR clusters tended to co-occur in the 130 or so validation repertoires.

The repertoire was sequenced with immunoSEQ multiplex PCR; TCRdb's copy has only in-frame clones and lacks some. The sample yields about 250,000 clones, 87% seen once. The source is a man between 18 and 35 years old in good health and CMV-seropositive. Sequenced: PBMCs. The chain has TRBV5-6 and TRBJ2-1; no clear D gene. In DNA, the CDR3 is TGTGCCAGCGCGGACGTCCTCTCCTACAATGAGCAGTTCTTC. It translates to CASADVLSYNEQFF.